This T cell receptor (beta chain) stems from a study of blood T cell repertoires in COVID-19. Trimming took 2 bases from V and 5 from J, leaving 10 bases between them. The CDR3 is 13 amino acids. Germline V lookup: CDR1 SGHNT, CDR2 YYREEE (reference sequence). Generated by immunoSEQ multiplex PCR, the TCRdb table keeps only in-frame clones and is missing some. The sample lists 90,000 to 140,000 clones; roughly 80% were seen once. The sequenced sample was peripheral blood. The chain joins TRBV5-4 to TRBJ2-5; no clear D. This TCR was sampled from an elderly woman with acute or convalescent COVID-19. CDR3 region: CASSLNLEETQYF. CDR3 coding DNA: TGTGCCAGCAGCTTAAACCTAGAGGAGACCCAGTACTTC. The whole variable domain, filled in from reference TRBV5-4 and TRBJ2-5, reads ETGVTQSPTHLIKTRGQQVTLRCSSQSGHNTVSWYQQALGQGPQFIFQYYREEENGRGNFPPRFSGLQFPNYSSELNVNALELDDSALYLCASSLNLEETQYFGPGTRLLVL.